Below, one T cell receptor beta chain is given with its context. The CDR3 consists of 14 residues. V lost 3 bases and J 3 bases, leaving 11 bases between the germline ends. Germline values: CDR1 KGHSH, CDR2 LQKENI. This record belongs to a study of blood T cell repertoires in COVID-19. Generated by immunoSEQ multiplex PCR, the TCRdb table keeps only in-frame clones and is missing some. Counted here are 150,000 to 180,000 clones, 65% to 90% occurring once; the ten biggest clones make up around 10%. Sequencing was carried out using peripheral blood. J is TRBJ1-1 and V is TRBV18, with D possibly being TRBD1 (5 bases). This TCR came from a woman in her fifties or sixties with COVID-19, enrolled during active disease. The CDR3 spells CASSPEDTYTEAFF. In DNA form, the CDR3 reads TGTGCCAGCTCACCCGAGGACACTTACACTGAAGCTTTCTTT.